The 11 T cell receptor beta chains reported below all come from one sample, sequenced in a study of shared clonotypes between healthy human individuals. Data came from immunoSEQ multiplex PCR; TCRdb stores just in-frame clones and leaves some out. In the table there are around 2.1 million clones, roughly 91% of which are singletons. The naive CD8 subset, CD45RO-negative cells positively selected for CCR7, excluded terminally differentiated effector memory CD45RA+ cells. The sequenced sample consisted of naive CD8+ T cells from PBMCs. All receptors derive from a man aged 18 to 29 in good health. Some clones in this sample may be carry-over from other donors' samples.

The CDR3 DNA sequence: TGTGCCAGAAGCTTGACAACTTCGACAGGCTCTAGCAATCAGCCCCAGCATTTT. Its translation is CARSLTTSTGSSNQPQHF. The chain combines TRBV5-3 with TRBJ1-5; TRBD1 might be the D (6 bases). TRBV5-3 carries the ORF label, with uncertain function. Trimming took 1 base from V and 0 from J, leaving 17 bases between them. The CDR3 spans 18 residues.

The chain couples TRBV5-4 to TRBJ2-7; D perhaps matches TRBD1 (5 bases). Germline loops: CDR1 SGHNT, CDR2 YYREEE (reference sequence). There are 12 residues in the CDR3. V was clipped by 2 bases and J by 5 bases, with 8 bases between them. The CDR3 spells CASSFWGNEQYF. The CDR3, as DNA: TGTGCCAGCAGCTTCTGGGGCAACGAGCAGTACTTC.

The V and J genes are TRBV7-2 and TRBJ1-2, with TRBD1 as a possible D gene (6 bases). The CDR3 loop spans 16 amino acids. The germline V and J ends were trimmed by 5 bases and 8 bases, with 24 bases remaining between them. From germline, CDR1 is SGHTA and CDR2 FQGNSA. Written as DNA, the CDR3 is TGTGCCAGCAGCCCGTCTTTCGGCAGGGGACCGTTGGGCTACACCTTC. This encodes CASSPSFGRGPLGYTF.

V gene TRBV4-1 combines with J gene TRBJ2-7; D is unclear. This CDR3 is built from 15 residues. The V and J ends lost 3 bases and 0 bases respectively, with 12 bases between them. CDR1 is MGHRA and CDR2 is YSYEKL in the germline V gene. CDR3: CASSHGRLLSYEQYF. As DNA, the CDR3 is TGCGCCAGCAGCCACGGACGCCTCCTCTCCTACGAGCAGTACTTC.

The rearrangement links TRBV6-5 to TRBJ1-1; D remains unclear. Germline V gene lookup returns CDR1 MNHEY and CDR2 SVGAGI. The CDR3 is 15 amino acids. Trimming pared 0 bases from V and 0 bases from J, leaving 8 bases between. CDR3 amino acids: CASSYSRLMNTEAFF. The CDR3 nucleotides are TGTGCCAGCAGTTACTCGAGGCTCATGAACACTGAAGCTTTCTTT.

The chain combines TRBV27 with TRBJ2-5; TRBD2 agrees at 7 bases. Germline CDR1 MNHEY, CDR2 SMNVEV (reference sequence). V lost 5 bases and J lost 3; bases outside the gene matches: 6. CDR3 length: 14 residues. Written as DNA, the CDR3 is TGTGCCAGCAGTCTAAGCGGGATGAAAGAGACCCAGTACTTC. It codes for CASSLSGMKETQYF.

V is TRBV5-6 and J is TRBJ2-2; D perhaps matches TRBD2 (6 bases). From germline, CDR1 is SGHDT and CDR2 YYEEEE. This CDR3 is built from 13 residues. V lost 4 bases to trimming and J lost 10 bases, with 14 bases between them. CDR3 in amino acids: CASSLEGGEELFF. CDR3 nucleotides: TGTGCCAGCAGCCTAGAAGGAGGGGAGGAGCTGTTTTTT. The full variable domain, with the rest looked up from reference TRBV5-6 and TRBJ2-2, is DAGVTQSPTHLIKTRGQQVTLRCSPKSGHDTVSWYQQALGQGPQFIFQYYEEEERQRGNFPDRFSGHQFPNYSSELNVNALLLGDSALYLCASSLEGGEELFFGEGSRLTVL.

The chain links TRBV5-6 to TRBJ2-1; 10 nucleotides line up with TRBD2. Germline V CDR1 and CDR2: SGHDT, YYEEEE. There are 15 residues in the CDR3. V lost 0 bases and J lost 7; bases outside the gene matches: 4. CDR3 loop: CASSLGLAGFNEQFF. The CDR3 region has the DNA TGTGCCAGCAGCTTGGGACTAGCGGGTTTTAATGAGCAGTTCTTC.

The J gene is TRBJ2-7, the V gene TRBV6-1, with 9 bases fitting TRBD2. V was pared by 3 bases and J by 2 bases, with 11 bases of the junction left unmatched. The CDR3 loop spans 17 amino acids. Germline-derived CDR1 and CDR2 are MNHNS and SASEGT. The CDR3 sequence: CASSEGPLAGGPYEQYF. The CDR3 DNA is TGTGCCAGCAGTGAGGGTCCCCTGGCGGGAGGGCCCTACGAGCAGTACTTC.

The chain employs TRBV28 and TRBJ2-7; D gene ambiguous. Germline V lookup: CDR1 MDHEN, CDR2 SYDVKM. The germline V and J ends were trimmed by 5 bases and 2 bases, with 7 bases remaining between them. The CDR3 covers 12 residues. CDR3 coding DNA: TGTGCCAGCAGTGGTGTAGCCTACGAGCAGTACTTC. The encoded protein is CASSGVAYEQYF.

The chain uses TRBV7-7 and TRBJ2-1, with TRBD2 as a possible D gene (6 bases). The CDR3 extends over 15 amino acids. Between the trimmed V and J ends, which lost 5 bases and 0 bases, there was a span of 11 bases. Germline V gene lookup returns CDR1 SSHAT and CDR2 FNYEAQ (reference sequence). The CDR3 DNA reads TGTGCCAGCAGCCCCCTCGGGGGCTCCTACAATGAGCAGTTCTTC. Amino acids: CASSPLGGSYNEQFF.